The T cell receptor (beta chain) described here comes from a study of blood T cells in healthy people across ages. Trimming removed 5 bases at V and 2 bases at J, with 11 bases between. This CDR3 has 14 amino acids. Germline CDR1 and CDR2: SGHRS and YFSETQ. No fewer than 7 million PBMCs went into each sample. The use of a sample-barcoded 5' primer and a J-beta primer mix characterized a second PCR of about 6 to 12 cycles. One entry per CDR3 protein, called by TCRdb with MiXCR from the 5' RACE reads. The sample lists fewer than 1 million distinct CDR3 sequences, under 45% seen once, with around 21% in the top ten.

The gene calls are TRBV5-1 and TRBJ2-1; weak D call: TRBD2 (5 bases). This sequence was found in a man aged 55 to 70 in good health. The sample was blood. CDR3 sequence reads: CASRGGLAYNEQFF. CDR3 bases: TGCGCCAGCAGGGGCGGGTTAGCCTACAATGAGCAGTTCTTC. The full variable domain, in which reference TRBV5-1 and TRBJ2-1 provide the parts outside the CDR3, is KAGVTQTPRYLIKTRGQQVTLSCSPISGHRSVSWYQQTPGQGLQFLFEYFSETQRNKGNFPGRFSGRQFSNSRSEMNVSTLELGDSALYLCASRGGLAYNEQFFGPGTRLTVL.